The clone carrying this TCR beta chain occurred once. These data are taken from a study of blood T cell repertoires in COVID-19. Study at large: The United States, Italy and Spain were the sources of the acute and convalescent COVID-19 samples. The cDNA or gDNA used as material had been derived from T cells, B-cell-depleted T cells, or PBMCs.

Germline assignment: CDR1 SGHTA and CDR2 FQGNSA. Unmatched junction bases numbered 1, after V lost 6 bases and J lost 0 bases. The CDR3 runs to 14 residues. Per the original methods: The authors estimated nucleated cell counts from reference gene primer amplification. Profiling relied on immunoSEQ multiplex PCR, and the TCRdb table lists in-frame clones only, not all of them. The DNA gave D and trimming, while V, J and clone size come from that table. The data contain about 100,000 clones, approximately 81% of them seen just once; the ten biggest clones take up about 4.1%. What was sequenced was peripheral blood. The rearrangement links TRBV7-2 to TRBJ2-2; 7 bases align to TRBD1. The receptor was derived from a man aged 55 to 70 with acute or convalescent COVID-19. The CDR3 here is CASRGQPNTGELFF. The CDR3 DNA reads TGTGCCAGCAGGGGACAGCCGAACACCGGGGAGCTGTTTTTT. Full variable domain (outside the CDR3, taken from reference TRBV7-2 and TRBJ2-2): GAGVSQSPSNKVTEKGKDVELRCDPISGHTALYWYRQSLGQGLEFLIYFQGNSAPDKSGLPSDRFSAERTGGSVSTLTIQRTQQEDSAVYLCASRGQPNTGELFFGEGSRLTVL.